This TCR beta chain was identified during a study of lymphopenia after photon versus proton radiotherapy. Study-wide results and caveats: Authors raise, but do not show, better survival with proton therapy. Oligoclonal CD8+ Temra expansion after nadir drove photon patients' diversity drop. Relative stability marked proton patients; photon patients lost diversity and naive cells.

On this clone itself: Its target is unknown.

TCRdb's copy holds only in-frame clones and misses some; the assay was immunoSEQ multiplex PCR. The sample consists of 50,000 or so clones, roughly 90% of them appearing once. The V and J ends lost 0 bases and 3 bases respectively, with 12 bases between them. The CDR3 is 15 amino acids. CDR1 is SGHRS and CDR2 is YFSETQ in the germline V gene. The receptor was derived from a middle-aged woman with cholangiocarcinoma. The specimen was peripheral blood, collected from a patient treated with photon-based radiotherapy. The chain uses TRBV5-1 and TRBJ1-1, with a tentative D call TRBD1 (6 bases). The CDR3 here is CASSLDETGYTEAFF. In DNA, the CDR3 is TGCGCCAGCAGCTTGGACGAAACAGGGTACACTGAAGCTTTCTTT.